Listed below are T cell receptor beta chains from one sample, sequenced in a study of vaccination and CD4 T cells after COVID-19. Which antigens these TCRs recognize remains unknown. TCRdb fed the PCR reads into MiXCR, producing one record per CDR3 protein. This table has about 11,000 distinct CDR3 sequences, around 40% appearing once. Input material: CD4+ T cells from blood, cultured in vitro. The receptor source for this set is a human donor who had recovered from COVID-19. CDR3s include the opening cysteine and the closing phenylalanine or tryptophan. Fields, in order: CDR3 DNA, CDR3 protein, CDR3 length, V gene, clone size, D gene, J gene. D genes are given only for firm matches. Clone size is given for some rows only: seen once, a few or many times, or a class if the clone is expanded.

TGTGCCAGCCGGGACATCTATAATTCACCCCTCCACTTT CASRDIYNSPLHF 13 TRBV19 few NA TRBJ1-6
TGTGCCAGCAGTTTTCGGTTTCTGGCTGAAGCTTTCTTT CASSFRFLAEAFF 13 TRBV27 NA NA TRBJ1-1
TGTGCCAGCAGCGCGACCCCTGGAGGTGAGCAGTTCTTC CASSATPGGEQFF 13 TRBV9 once NA TRBJ2-1
TGTGCCAGCTCACCTCCAGGCCCGACTGAAGAGCAGTACTTC CASSPPGPTEEQYF 14 TRBV18 NA NA TRBJ2-7
TGCAGTGCTAGTCTAGCGGGGGCCATCACAGATACGCAGTATTTT CSASLAGAITDTQYF 15 TRBV20-1 once TRBD2 TRBJ2-3
TGTGCCAGTACCGGGGAAACCTATGGCTACACCTTC CASTGETYGYTF 12 TRBV19 few NA TRBJ1-2
TGTGCCACCAGCCGGGGTTTTCAGCCCCAGCATTTT CATSRGFQPQHF 12 TRBV15 NA NA TRBJ1-5
TGTGCCAGCAGCTTGATTAGCGGGGGGGCGAGGGAGACCCAGTACTTC CASSLISGGARETQYF 16 TRBV5-4 NA TRBD2 TRBJ2-5
TGTGCCAGCAGTTCGGGCCAACGCTACGAGCAGTACTTC CASSSGQRYEQYF 13 TRBV6-5 few NA TRBJ2-7
TGCAGTGCTAGTCCGACTCTAGCGAGGCGCACCGGGGAGCTGTTTTTT CSASPTLARRTGELFF 16 TRBV20-1 NA NA TRBJ2-2
TGTGCCAGCAAGATAGCAGGGGGCCGGAACACTGAAGCTTTCTTT CASKIAGGRNTEAFF 15 TRBV12-3/TRBV12-4 medium-sized TRBD1 TRBJ1-1
TGTGCCAGTAGTACCAGGGTTCAGCCCCAGCATTTT CASSTRVQPQHF 12 TRBV19 NA NA TRBJ1-5
TGCGCCAGTCAGACAGGGGGCTGGAGGAACACTGAAGCTTTCTTT CASQTGGWRNTEAFF 15 TRBV4-1 few TRBD1 TRBJ1-1
TGTGCCAGTAGTATAGCTTGGCGGAACTATGGCTACACCTTC CASSIAWRNYGYTF 14 TRBV19 few NA TRBJ1-2
TGCGCCAGCAGCCAAGATCGTATTGACAGGAACTATGGCTACACCTTC CASSQDRIDRNYGYTF 16 TRBV4-3 NA NA TRBJ1-2
TGTGCCAGCAGTGAAGCTATCCAGGGTAGTTCAAGCTCACCCCTCCACTTT CASSEAIQGSSSSPLHF 17 TRBV6-1 NA NA TRBJ1-6
TGTGCCAGCAGAGAAGACATGAACACTGAAGCTTTCTTT CASREDMNTEAFF 13 TRBV7-2 NA NA TRBJ1-1
TGCAGTGCTAGACCACAACAAGACGGACAGCCCCAGCATTTT CSARPQQDGQPQHF 14 TRBV20-1 few NA TRBJ1-5
TGTGCCAGCAGTGTCGCGGCTGAGAATCAGCCCCAGCATTTT CASSVAAENQPQHF 14 TRBV6-4 NA NA TRBJ1-5
TGTGCCAGCAGTTTAGGGACTAGCAATCAGCCCCAGCATTTT CASSLGTSNQPQHF 14 TRBV12-3/TRBV12-4 NA NA TRBJ1-5
TGTGCCAGCAGTCAACCGGGACTAGCTATGTCGGCCTCCTACAATGAGCAGTTCTTC CASSQPGLAMSASYNEQFF 19 TRBV27 NA TRBD2 TRBJ2-1
TGTGCCAGCAGTGAATCCCCTGGGTGGGAGAGTCAGCCCCAGCATTTT CASSESPGWESQPQHF 16 TRBV6-1 NA NA TRBJ1-5
TGCGCCAGCAGCCAAGCCACATTCATGCGCTACACCTTC CASSQATFMRYTF 13 TRBV4-1 NA NA TRBJ1-2
TGTGCCAGCAGCCGGGGAAATAGTGGAAACACCATATATTTT CASSRGNSGNTIYF 14 TRBV5-4 NA NA TRBJ1-3
TGTGCCAGCAGTGAAGTATTTGGCAGAAGGACCTATAATTCACCCCTCCACTTT CASSEVFGRRTYNSPLHF 18 TRBV6-1 few NA TRBJ1-6
TGCAGTGCTAGAAAAGCCTTATATAGCAATCAGCCCCAGCATTTT CSARKALYSNQPQHF 15 TRBV20-1 NA NA TRBJ1-5
TGTGCCACGTGGCAGGGACCCTCTGGGGCCAACGTCCTGACTTTC CATWQGPSGANVLTF 15 TRBV7-6 NA NA TRBJ2-6
TGTGCCAGCTCACTAAGGACAGAAGCTAACTATGGCTACACCTTC CASSLRTEANYGYTF 15 TRBV18 NA NA TRBJ1-2
TGTGCCAGCAGTGCGGGGAACACTGAAGCTTTCTTT CASSAGNTEAFF 12 TRBV6-1 NA NA TRBJ1-1
TGTGCCAGCAGTTTACGGGCGGGGTTTGGTCCACCCCTCCACTTT CASSLRAGFGPPLHF 15 TRBV27 NA NA TRBJ1-6
TGTGCCAGCAACGATAGGGCGAACACTGAAGCTTTCTTT CASNDRANTEAFF 13 TRBV28 few NA TRBJ1-1
TGTGCCAGCAGTGAAGAGGGGGTGGGGGGAAGCATTCAGTACTTC CASSEEGVGGSIQYF 15 TRBV6-1 NA NA TRBJ2-4
TGTGCCAGCAGGGACACCGGGACTAGCGGAGATGAGCAGTACTTC CASRDTGTSGDEQYF 15 TRBV7-9 few TRBD2 TRBJ2-7
TGTGCCAGCAGCTCTACACAGATTGCCTACGAGCAGTACTTC CASSSTQIAYEQYF 14 TRBV7-2 NA NA TRBJ2-7
TGCAGTGCTAGTTCACCCCAGTCGGCCAATCAGCCCCAGCATTTT CSASSPQSANQPQHF 15 TRBV20-1 few NA TRBJ1-5
TGTGCCAGCAGCCCGCGGGCGCAGTATTTT CASSPRAQYF 10 TRBV7-7 few NA TRBJ2-3